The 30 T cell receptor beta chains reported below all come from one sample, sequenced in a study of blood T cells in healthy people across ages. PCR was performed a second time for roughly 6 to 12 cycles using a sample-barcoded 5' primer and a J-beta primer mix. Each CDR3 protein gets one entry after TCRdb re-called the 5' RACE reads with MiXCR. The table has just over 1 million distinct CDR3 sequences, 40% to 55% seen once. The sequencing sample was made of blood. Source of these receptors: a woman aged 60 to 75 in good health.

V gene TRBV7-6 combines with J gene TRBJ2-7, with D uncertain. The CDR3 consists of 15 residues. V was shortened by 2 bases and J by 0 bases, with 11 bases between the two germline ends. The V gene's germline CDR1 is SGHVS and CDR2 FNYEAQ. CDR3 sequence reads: CASSLTVESSYEQYF. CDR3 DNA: TGTGCCAGCAGCTTAACGGTGGAGAGCTCCTACGAGCAGTACTTC.

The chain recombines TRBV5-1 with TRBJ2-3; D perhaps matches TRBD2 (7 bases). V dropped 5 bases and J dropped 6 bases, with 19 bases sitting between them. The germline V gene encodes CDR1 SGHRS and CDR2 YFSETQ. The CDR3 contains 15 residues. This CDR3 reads CASSNLGGGPDTQYF. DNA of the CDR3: TGCGCCAGCAGTAACCTAGGGGGGGGTCCTGATACGCAGTATTTT.

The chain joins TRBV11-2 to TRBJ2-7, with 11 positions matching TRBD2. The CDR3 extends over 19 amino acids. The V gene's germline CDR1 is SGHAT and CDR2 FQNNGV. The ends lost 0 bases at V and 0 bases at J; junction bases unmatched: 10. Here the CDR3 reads CASSLDRFSGRGSSYEQYF. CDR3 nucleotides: TGTGCCAGCAGCTTAGATCGTTTTAGCGGGAGGGGAAGCTCCTACGAGCAGTACTTC.

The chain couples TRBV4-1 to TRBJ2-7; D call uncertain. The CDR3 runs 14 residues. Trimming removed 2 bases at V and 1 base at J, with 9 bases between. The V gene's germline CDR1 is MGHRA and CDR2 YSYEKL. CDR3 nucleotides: TGCGCCAGCAGCCAATCCGCCCGTTCCTACGAGCAGTACTTC. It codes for CASSQSARSYEQYF.

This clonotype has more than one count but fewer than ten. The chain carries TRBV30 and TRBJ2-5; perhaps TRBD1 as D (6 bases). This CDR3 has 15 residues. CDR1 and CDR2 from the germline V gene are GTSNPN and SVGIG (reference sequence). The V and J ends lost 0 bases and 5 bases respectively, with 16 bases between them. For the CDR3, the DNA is TGTGCCTGGAGTGTACTCACAGGACAGCGGGAGACCCAGTACTTC. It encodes CAWSVLTGQRETQYF.

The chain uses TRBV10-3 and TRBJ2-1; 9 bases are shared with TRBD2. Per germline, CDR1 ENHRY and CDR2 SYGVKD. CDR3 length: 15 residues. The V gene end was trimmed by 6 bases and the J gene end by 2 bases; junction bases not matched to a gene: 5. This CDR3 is CAISLAGGPYNEQFF. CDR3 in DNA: TGTGCCATCAGCCTCGCGGGAGGGCCCTACAATGAGCAGTTCTTC.

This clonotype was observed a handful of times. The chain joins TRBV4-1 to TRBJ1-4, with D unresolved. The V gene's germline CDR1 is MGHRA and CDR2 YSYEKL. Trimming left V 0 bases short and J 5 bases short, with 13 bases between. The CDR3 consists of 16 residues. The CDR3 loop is CASSQDSQGINEKLFF. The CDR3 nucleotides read TGCGCCAGCAGCCAAGATTCCCAAGGGATAAATGAAAAACTGTTTTTT.

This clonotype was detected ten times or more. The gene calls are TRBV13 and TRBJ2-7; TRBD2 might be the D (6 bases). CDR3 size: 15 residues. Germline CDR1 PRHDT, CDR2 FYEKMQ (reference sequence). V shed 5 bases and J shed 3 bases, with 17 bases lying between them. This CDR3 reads CASSGTGTGSYEQYF. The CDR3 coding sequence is TGTGCCAGCAGCGGAACCGGGACCGGGAGCTACGAGCAGTACTTC.

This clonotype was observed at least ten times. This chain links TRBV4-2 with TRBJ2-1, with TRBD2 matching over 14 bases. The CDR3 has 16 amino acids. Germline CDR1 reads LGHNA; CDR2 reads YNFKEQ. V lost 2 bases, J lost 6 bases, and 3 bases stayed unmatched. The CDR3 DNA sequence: TGTGCCAGCAGCCAAACCGGGACTAGCGGGAGCAATGAGCAGTTCTTC. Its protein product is CASSQTGTSGSNEQFF.

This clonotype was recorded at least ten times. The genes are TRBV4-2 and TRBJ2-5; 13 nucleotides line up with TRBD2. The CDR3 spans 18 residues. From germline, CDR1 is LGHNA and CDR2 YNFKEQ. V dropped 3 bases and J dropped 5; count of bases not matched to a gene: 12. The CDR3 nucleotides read TGTGCCAGCAGCCAGGCCGGGACTAGCGGGAAGGAATCGGAGACCCAGTACTTC. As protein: CASSQAGTSGKESETQYF.

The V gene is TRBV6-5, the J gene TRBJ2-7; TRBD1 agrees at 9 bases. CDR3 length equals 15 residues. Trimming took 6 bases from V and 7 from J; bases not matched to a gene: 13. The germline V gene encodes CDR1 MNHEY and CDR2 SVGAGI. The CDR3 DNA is TGTGCCAGCAGCCTAGGAGGACAGGGGAATGGGGAGCAGTACTTC. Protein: CASSLGGQGNGEQYF.

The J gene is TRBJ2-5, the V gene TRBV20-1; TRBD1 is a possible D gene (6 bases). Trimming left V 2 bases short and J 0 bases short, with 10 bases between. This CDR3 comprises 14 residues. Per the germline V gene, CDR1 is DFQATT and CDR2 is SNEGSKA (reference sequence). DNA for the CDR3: TGCAGTGCTAGACAACAGGGAAACCAAGAGACCCAGTACTTC. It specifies CSARQQGNQETQYF.

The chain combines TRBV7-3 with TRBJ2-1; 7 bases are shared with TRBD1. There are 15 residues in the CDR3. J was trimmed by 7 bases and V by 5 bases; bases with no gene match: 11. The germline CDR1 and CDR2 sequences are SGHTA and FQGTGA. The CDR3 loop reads CASSPALGGSNEQFF. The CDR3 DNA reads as TGTGCCAGCAGCCCCGCCTTAGGGGGCTCGAATGAGCAGTTCTTC. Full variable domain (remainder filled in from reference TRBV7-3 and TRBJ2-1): GAGVSQTPSNKVTEKGKYVELRCDPISGHTALYWYRQSLGQGPEFLIYFQGTGAADDSGLPNDRFFAVRPEGSVSTLKIQRTERGDSAVYLCASSPALGGSNEQFFGPGTRLTVL.

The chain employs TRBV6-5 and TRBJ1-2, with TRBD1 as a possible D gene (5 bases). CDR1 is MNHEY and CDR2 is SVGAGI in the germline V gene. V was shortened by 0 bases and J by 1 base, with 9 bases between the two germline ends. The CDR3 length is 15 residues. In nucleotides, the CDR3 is TGTGCCAGCAGTTACTCGGGAGGGGATAACTATGGCTACACCTTC. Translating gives CASSYSGGDNYGYTF.

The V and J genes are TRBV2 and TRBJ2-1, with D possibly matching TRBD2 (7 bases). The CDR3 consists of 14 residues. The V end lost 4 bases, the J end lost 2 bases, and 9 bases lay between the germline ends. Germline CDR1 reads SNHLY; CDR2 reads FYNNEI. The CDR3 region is CASSVGGAYNEQFF. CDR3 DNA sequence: TGTGCCAGCAGTGTAGGGGGGGCCTACAATGAGCAGTTCTTC. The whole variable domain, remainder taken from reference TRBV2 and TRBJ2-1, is EPEVTQTPSHQVTQMGQEVILRCVPISNHLYFYWYRQILGQKVEFLVSFYNNEISEKSEIFDDQFSVERPDGSNFTLKIRSTKLEDSAMYFCASSVGGAYNEQFFGPGTRLTVL.

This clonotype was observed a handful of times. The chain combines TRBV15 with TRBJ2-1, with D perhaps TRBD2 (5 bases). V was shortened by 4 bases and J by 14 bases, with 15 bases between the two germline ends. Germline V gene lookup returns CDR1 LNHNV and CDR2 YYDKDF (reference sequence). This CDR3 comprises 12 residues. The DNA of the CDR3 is TGTGCCACCAGCATCTCCCGGTCAGCGGAGTTCTTC. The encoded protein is CATSISRSAEFF.

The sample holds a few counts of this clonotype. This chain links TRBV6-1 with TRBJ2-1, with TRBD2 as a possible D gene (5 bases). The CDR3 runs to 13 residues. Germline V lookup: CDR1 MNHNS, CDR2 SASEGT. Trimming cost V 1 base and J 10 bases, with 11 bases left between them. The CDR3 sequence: CASSEGRGGEQFF. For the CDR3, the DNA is TGTGCCAGCAGTGAAGGACGGGGTGGGGAGCAGTTCTTC.

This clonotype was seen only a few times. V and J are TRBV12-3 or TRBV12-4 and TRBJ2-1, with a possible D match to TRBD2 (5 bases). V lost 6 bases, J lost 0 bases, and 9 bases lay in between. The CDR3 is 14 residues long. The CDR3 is CASRKRASYNEQFF. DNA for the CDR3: TGTGCCAGCAGAAAGAGGGCCTCCTACAATGAGCAGTTCTTC.

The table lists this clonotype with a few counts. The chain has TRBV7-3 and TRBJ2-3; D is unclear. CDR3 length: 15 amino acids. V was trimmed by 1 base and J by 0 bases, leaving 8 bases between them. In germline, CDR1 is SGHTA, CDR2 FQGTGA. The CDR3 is CASSLIGTSTDTQYF. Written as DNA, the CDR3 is TGTGCCAGCAGCTTAATCGGCACTAGCACAGATACGCAGTATTTT. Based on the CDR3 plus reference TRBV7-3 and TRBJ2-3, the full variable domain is GAGVSQTPSNKVTEKGKYVELRCDPISGHTALYWYRQSLGQGPEFLIYFQGTGAADDSGLPNDRFFAVRPEGSVSTLKIQRTERGDSAVYLCASSLIGTSTDTQYFGPGTRLTVL.

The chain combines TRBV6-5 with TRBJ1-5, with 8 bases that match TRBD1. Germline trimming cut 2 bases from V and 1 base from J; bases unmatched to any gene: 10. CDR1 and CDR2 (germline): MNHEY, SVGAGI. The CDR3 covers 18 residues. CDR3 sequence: CASSYTAPGGWSNQPQHF. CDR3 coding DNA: TGTGCCAGCAGTTACACGGCCCCAGGGGGCTGGAGCAATCAGCCCCAGCATTTT.

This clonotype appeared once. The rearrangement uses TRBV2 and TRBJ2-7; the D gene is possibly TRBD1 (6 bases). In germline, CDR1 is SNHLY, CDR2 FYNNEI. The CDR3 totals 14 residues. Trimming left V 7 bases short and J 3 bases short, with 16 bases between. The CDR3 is CASTLQGSSYEQYF. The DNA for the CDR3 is TGTGCCAGCACCCTACAGGGATCGAGCTACGAGCAGTACTTC.

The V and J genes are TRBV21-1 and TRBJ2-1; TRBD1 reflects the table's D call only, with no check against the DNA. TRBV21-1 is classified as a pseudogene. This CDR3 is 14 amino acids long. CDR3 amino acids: CDSSETGQYNEQFF. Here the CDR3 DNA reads TGTGACAGCAGCGAAACGGGGCAGTACAATGAGCAGTTCTTC.

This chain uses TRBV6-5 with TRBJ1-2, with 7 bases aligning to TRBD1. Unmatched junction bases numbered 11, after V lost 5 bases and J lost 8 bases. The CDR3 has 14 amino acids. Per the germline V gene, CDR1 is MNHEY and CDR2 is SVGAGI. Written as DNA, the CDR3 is TGTGCCAGCAGTCCCCTGACAGGGCGAGAGGGCTACACCTTC. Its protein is CASSPLTGREGYTF.

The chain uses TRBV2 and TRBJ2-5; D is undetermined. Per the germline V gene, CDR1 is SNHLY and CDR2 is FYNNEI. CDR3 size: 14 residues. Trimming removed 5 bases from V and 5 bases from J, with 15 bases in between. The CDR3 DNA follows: TGTGCCAGCAGTTCCCCAGCGCAACATGAGACCCAGTACTTC. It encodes CASSSPAQHETQYF.

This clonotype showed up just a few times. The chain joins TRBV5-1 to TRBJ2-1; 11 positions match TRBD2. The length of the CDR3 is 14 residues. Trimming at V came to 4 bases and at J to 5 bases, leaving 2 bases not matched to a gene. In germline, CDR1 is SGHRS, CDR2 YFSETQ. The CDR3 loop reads CASSPTSGNNEQFF. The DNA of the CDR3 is TGCGCCAGCAGCCCGACTAGCGGGAACAATGAGCAGTTCTTC.

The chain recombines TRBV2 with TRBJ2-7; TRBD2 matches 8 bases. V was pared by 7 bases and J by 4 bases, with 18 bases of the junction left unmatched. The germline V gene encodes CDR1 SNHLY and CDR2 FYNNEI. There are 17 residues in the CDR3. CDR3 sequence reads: CASNPGDNGLAAYEQYF. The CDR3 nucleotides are TGTGCCAGCAATCCCGGGGACAACGGACTAGCTGCATACGAGCAGTACTTC.

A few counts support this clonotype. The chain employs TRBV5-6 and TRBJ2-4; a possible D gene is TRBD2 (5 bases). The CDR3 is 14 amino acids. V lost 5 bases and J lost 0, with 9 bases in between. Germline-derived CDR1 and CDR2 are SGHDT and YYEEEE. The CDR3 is CASSLSGAKNIQYF. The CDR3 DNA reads TGTGCCAGCAGTTTGAGCGGAGCCAAAAACATTCAGTACTTC.

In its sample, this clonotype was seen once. The CDR3 loop reads CASSLRGLGYEQYF. The CDR3, as DNA: TGTGCCAGCAGTCTCAGGGGGCTAGGTTACGAGCAGTACTTC. The chain recombines TRBV7-2 with TRBJ2-7; 8 bases match TRBD1. Germline V gene data show CDR1 as SGHTA and CDR2 as FQGNSA. Unmatched junction bases numbered 8, after V lost 6 bases and J lost 4 bases. This CDR3 has 14 residues.

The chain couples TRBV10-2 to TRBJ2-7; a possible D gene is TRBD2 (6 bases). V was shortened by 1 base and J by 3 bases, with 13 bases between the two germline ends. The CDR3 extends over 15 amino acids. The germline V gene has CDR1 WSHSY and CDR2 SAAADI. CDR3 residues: CASSEWPTGDYEQYF. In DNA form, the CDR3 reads TGCGCCAGCAGTGAGTGGCCAACGGGGGACTACGAGCAGTACTTC.

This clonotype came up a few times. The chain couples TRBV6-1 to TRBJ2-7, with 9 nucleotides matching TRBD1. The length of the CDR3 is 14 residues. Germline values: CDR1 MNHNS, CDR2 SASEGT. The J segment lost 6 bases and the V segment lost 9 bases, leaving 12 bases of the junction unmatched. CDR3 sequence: CASQTGTGFGEQYF. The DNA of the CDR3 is TGTGCCAGTCAAACCGGGACAGGGTTTGGCGAGCAGTACTTC.